This T cell receptor beta chain comes out of a study of early T cells in non-severe SARS-CoV-2 infection. CDR1 and CDR2 from the germline V gene are MDHEN and SYDVKM. The CDR3 has 15 residues. Trimming pared 6 bases from V and 5 bases from J, leaving 18 bases between. There are many counts of this clonotype. Individual cDNA molecules were tagged with unique molecular identifiers, the study reported. TCRdb redid the calling of the 5' RACE reads with MiXCR, one entry per CDR3 protein. The profile shows approximately 76,000 distinct CDR3 sequences, around 13% of them singletons. The genes are TRBV28 and TRBJ2-3, with D perhaps TRBD2 (7 bases). The sequence came from an adult who was a healthcare worker with PCR-confirmed SARS-CoV-2 infection or an uninfected control (not recorded which). The sample comprised whole blood. CDR3 in DNA: TGTGCCAGCAGGTCTTGGGCGGGGGCTCGAGATACGCAGTATTTT. It translates to CASRSWAGARDTQYF.